A selection of T cell receptor beta chains follows, all from one sample in a study of blood T cell repertoires in COVID-19. Method: immunoSEQ multiplex PCR; TCRdb's copy keeps in-frame clones and lacks some. Here the sample spans about 190,000 clones, around nine tenths being singletons. Sequencing was carried out using peripheral blood. Receptors originate from a young man with acute or convalescent COVID-19. CDR3s include the opening cysteine and the closing phenylalanine or tryptophan.

J gene | V gene | CDR3 length | CDR3 protein
TRBJ2-5 | TRBV28 | 15 | CASSPWTSGQETQYF
TRBJ1-1 | TRBV5-1 | 15 | CASSLVTDLYTEAFF
TRBJ1-1 | TRBV14 | 11 | CASSNEGEAFF
TRBJ2-5 | TRBV6-1 | 16 | CASSVLPGIGQETQYF
TRBJ2-1 | TRBV4-1 | 16 | CASSRIAGSSYNEQFF
TRBJ2-7 | TRBV7-9 | 15 | CASSLSGTGYYEQYF
TRBJ2-3 | TRBV28 | 16 | CASRPGRQGVTDTQYF
TRBJ1-1 | TRBV28 | 14 | CASGTGTLNTEAFF
TRBJ1-5 | TRBV3-1/TRBV3-2 | 16 | CASSQDIGGKGQPQHF
TRBJ1-5 | TRBV10-2 | 14 | CASSTGGVWQPQHF
TRBJ2-4 | TRBV6-5 | 12 | CASSSVYNIQYF
TRBJ1-5 | TRBV7-2 | 14 | CASSSQGAAQPQHF
TRBJ2-2 | TRBV28 | 17 | CASIQFSGRENTGELFF
TRBJ2-4 | TRBV4-1 | 15 | CASSHSGAAKNIQYF
TRBJ1-6 | TRBV5-4 | 15 | CASSLEYPGSSPLHF
TRBJ1-4 | TRBV18 | 13 | CASSEGQNEKLFF
TRBJ1-1 | TRBV30 | 18 | CAWYGRGRGTRQNTEAFF
TRBJ1-1 | TRBV15 | 15 | CATSRGRGGGTEAFF
TRBJ2-7 | TRBV18 | 15 | CASSPPVIVPYEQYF
TRBJ1-2 | TRBV27 | 13 | CASSPHREMGYTF
TRBJ2-5 | TRBV7-9 | 13 | CASSPPGWETQYF
TRBJ2-1 | TRBV24-1 | 16 | CATSDRLAGSYNEQFF
TRBJ2-1 | TRBV6-4 | 13 | CARIAVHYNEQFF
TRBJ2-5 | TRBV5-1 | 15 | CASSVPQGVAETQYF
TRBJ2-1 | TRBV6-2/TRBV6-3 | 16 | CASSYSTGTVYNEQFF
TRBJ1-4 | TRBV27 | 16 | CASSSTPALTGMKLFF
TRBJ1-4 | TRBV6-5 | 13 | CASSYSRWEKLFF
TRBJ2-1 | TRBV2 | 15 | CASSVLAAEYNEQFF
TRBJ1-2 | TRBV3-1/TRBV3-2 | 13 | CASSQPQGDGYTF
TRBJ1-3 | TRBV18 | 13 | CASSPGPGNTIYF
TRBJ2-1 | TRBV29-1 | 14 | CSAPFNGIYNEQFF
TRBJ2-1 | TRBV5-1 | 16 | CASSLVRGTGYNEQFF
TRBJ1-4 | TRBV9 | 15 | CASSVVGTGGEKLFF
TRBJ2-5 | TRBV28 | 16 | CASRSPRGGGRGAQYF
TRBJ1-6 | TRBV2 | 13 | CASSPEVVAALHF
TRBJ1-1 | TRBV4-2 | 15 | CASSPTTTGSSGAFF
TRBJ2-3 | TRBV29-1 | 13 | CSVAGWGGLMQYF
TRBJ1-2 | TRBV2 | 13 | CASSPNGNYGYTF
TRBJ2-5 | TRBV5-1 | 14 | CASYIGTSKETQYF
TRBJ1-3 | TRBV14 | 15 | CASSRGGLSGNTIYF
TRBJ2-7 | TRBV28 | 13 | CATGRERSYEQYF
TRBJ2-6 | TRBV9 | 14 | CASGRTTGANVLTF
TRBJ1-1 | TRBV2 | 12 | CASVISGTEAFF
TRBJ1-2 | TRBV20-1 | 11 | CSAWPFYGYTF
TRBJ2-7 | TRBV28 | 12 | CASRATRREQYF
TRBJ2-3 | TRBV3-1/TRBV3-2 | 16 | CASSPEGPERTDTQYF
TRBJ1-6 | TRBV6-1 | 15 | CASSDKDPGNSPLHF
TRBJ1-5 | TRBV30 | 16 | CAWTWRLLYSNQPQHF
TRBJ1-1 | TRBV18 | 14 | CASSRDSRNTEAFF
TRBJ2-1 | TRBV28 | 14 | CASSLDRVGNEQFF
TRBJ1-1 | TRBV28 | 15 | CASSASSQGNTEAFF
TRBJ2-1 | TRBV14 | 15 | CASSLIAGDRHEQFF
TRBJ1-2 | TRBV12-5 | 16 | CASGLVLRQGASGYTF
TRBJ1-1 | TRBV28 | 15 | CASSLTQGKSAEAFF